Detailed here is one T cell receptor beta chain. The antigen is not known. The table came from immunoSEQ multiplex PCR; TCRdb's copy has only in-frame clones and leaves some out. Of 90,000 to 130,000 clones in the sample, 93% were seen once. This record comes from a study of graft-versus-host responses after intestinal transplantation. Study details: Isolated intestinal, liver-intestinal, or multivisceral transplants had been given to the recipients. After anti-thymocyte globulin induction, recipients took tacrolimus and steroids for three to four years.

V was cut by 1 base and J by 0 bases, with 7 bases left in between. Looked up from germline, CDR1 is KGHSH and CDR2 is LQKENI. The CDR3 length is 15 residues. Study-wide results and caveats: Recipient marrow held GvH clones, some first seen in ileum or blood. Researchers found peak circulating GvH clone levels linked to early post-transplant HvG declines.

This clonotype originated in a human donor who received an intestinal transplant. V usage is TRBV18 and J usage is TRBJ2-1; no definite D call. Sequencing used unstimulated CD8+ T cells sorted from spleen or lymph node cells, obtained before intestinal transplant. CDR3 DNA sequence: TGTGCCAGCTCACCACTTCAAAGCTCCTACAATGAGCAGTTCTTC. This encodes CASSPLQSSYNEQFF.